This T cell receptor beta chain was recovered during a study of T cell responses to AZD1222 COVID-19 vaccine. The sample holds a few counts of this clone. Whether given at about 4 or about 12 weeks, second doses were pooled. Per germline, CDR1 SGHTA and CDR2 FQGTGA. The CDR3 spans 14 residues. Deletions cut 5 bases from V and 5 bases from J, with 15 bases between. TCRdb's copy holds only in-frame clones and misses some; the assay was immunoSEQ multiplex PCR. The sample includes about 130,000 clones, 80% to 90% seen only once; the top ten take approximately 8.8%. The chain joins TRBV7-3 to TRBJ1-1; D is possibly TRBD1 (5 bases). The TCR originated in an adult who received the AZD1222 COVID-19 vaccine. The source was peripheral blood, collected 28 days after the second AZD1222 dose. DNA for the CDR3: TGTGCCAGCAGCCAGGGTCAGGAATCAACTGAAGCTTTCTTT. Translation: CASSQGQESTEAFF. Full variable domain (missing parts from reference TRBV7-3 and TRBJ1-1): GAGVSQTPSNKVTEKGKYVELRCDPISGHTALYWYRQSLGQGPEFLIYFQGTGAADDSGLPNDRFFAVRPEGSVSTLKIQRTERGDSAVYLCASSQGQESTEAFFGQGTRLTVV.